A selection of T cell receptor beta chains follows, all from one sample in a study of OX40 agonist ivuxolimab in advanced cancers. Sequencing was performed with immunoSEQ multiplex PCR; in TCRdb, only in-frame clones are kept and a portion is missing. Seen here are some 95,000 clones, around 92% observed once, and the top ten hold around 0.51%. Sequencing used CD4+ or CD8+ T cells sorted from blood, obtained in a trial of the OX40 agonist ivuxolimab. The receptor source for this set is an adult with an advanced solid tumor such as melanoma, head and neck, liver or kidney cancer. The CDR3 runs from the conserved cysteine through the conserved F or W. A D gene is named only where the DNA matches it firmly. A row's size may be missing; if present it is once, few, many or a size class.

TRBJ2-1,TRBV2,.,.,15,TGTGCCAGCAGTGTTACACGCGGCTCCTACAATGAGCAGTTCTTC,CASSVTRGSYNEQFF
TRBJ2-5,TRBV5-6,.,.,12,TGTGCCAGCAGCTTGGTGTCAAAGACCCAGTACTTC,CASSLVSKTQYF
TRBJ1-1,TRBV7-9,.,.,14,TGTGCCAGCAGCTTAGAGGCAGGGTGGACTGAAGCTTTCTTT,CASSLEAGWTEAFF
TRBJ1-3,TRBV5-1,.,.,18,TGCGCCAGCAGCTTGGGAATTAGACCAGAACGTTCTGGAAACACCATATATTTT,CASSLGIRPERSGNTIYF
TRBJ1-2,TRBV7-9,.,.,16,TGTGCCAGCAGCTTATTGTTGGAGGGAACCGGGTATGGCTACACCTTC,CASSLLLEGTGYGYTF
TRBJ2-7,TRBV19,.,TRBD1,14,TGTGCCAGTAGTACCCGGGACAGCCTCTACGAGCAGTACTTC,CASSTRDSLYEQYF
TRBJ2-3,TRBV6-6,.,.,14,TGTGCCAGCACCAAAAGGGGACGCGCAGATACGCAGTATTTT,CASTKRGRADTQYF
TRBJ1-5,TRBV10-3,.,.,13,TGTGCCACGGGTCAGGAGAGCAATCAGCCCCAGCATTTT,CATGQESNQPQHF
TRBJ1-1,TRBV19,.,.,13,TGTGCCAGTAGTAAGGACATCTCGACTGAAGCTTTCTTT,CASSKDISTEAFF
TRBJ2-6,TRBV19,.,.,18,TGTGCCAGTAGCCCACTGGTAGGGGGTCGCTCTGGGGCCAACGTCCTGACTTTC,CASSPLVGGRSGANVLTF
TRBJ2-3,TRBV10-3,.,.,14,TGTGCCATCAGCGGGGGGCCTGGGACAGATACGCAGTATTTT,CAISGGPGTDTQYF
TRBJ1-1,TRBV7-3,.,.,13,TGTGCCAGCAGCACCCCGGGGGTAACTGAAGCTTTCTTT,CASSTPGVTEAFF
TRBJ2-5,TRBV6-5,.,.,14,TGTGCCAGCAGTCCGGGACGTCGACAAGAGACCCAGTACTTC,CASSPGRRQETQYF
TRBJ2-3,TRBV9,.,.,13,TGTGCCAGCAGCACTGGGGGTACGGATACGCAGTATTTT,CASSTGGTDTQYF
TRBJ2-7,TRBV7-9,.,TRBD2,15,TGTGCCAGCAGCTTATCCTCGGGGACTAGCGACGAGCAGTACTTC,CASSLSSGTSDEQYF
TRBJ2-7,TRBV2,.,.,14,TGTGCCAGCAGTCCCAGGGGTCACCCCTACGAGCAGTACTTC,CASSPRGHPYEQYF
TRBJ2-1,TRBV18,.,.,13,TGTGCCAGCTCACCAGGCGATTACAATGAGCAGTTCTTC,CASSPGDYNEQFF
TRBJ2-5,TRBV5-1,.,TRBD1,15,TGCGCCAGCAGCTTTGGGGGACAGCCAAGAGAGACCCAGTACTTC,CASSFGGQPRETQYF
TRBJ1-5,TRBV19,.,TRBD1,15,TGTGCCAGTAGACCCCGGACAGGGAGCAATCAGCCCCAGCATTTT,CASRPRTGSNQPQHF
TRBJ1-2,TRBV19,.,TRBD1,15,TGTGCCAGTAGTGCCTGGACAGGGGCAGACTATGGCTACACCTTC,CASSAWTGADYGYTF
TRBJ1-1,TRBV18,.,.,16,TGTGCCAGCTCACCACGAGTTGGCGGTATGAACACTGAAGCTTTCTTT,CASSPRVGGMNTEAFF
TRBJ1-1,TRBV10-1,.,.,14,TGCGCCAGCAGTGCGGAGGGATCGAACACTGAAGCTTTCTTT,CASSAEGSNTEAFF
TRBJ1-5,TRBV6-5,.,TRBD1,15,TGTGCCAGCAGCCGGGACAGGGGGCTCGGGGAGCCCCAGCATTTT,CASSRDRGLGEPQHF
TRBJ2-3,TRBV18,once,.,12,TGTGCCAGCTCACCAAGCGAGGATACGCAGTATTTT,CASSPSEDTQYF
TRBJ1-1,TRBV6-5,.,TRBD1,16,TGTGCCAGCAGTTACAGGGACAGGGGGCGAAACACTGAAGCTTTCTTT,CASSYRDRGRNTEAFF
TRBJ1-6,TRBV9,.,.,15,TGTGCCAGCAGCGACCCGACAGGATATAATTCACCCCTCCACTTT,CASSDPTGYNSPLHF
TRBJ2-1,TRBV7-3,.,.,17,TGTGCCAGCAGCTTAAAGCGGGCAGGGAGGTGGAACAATGAGCAGTTCTTC,CASSLKRAGRWNNEQFF
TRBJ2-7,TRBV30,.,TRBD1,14,TGTGCCTGGAACCCGGGACAGGGCCCCTACGAGCAGTACTTC,CAWNPGQGPYEQYF
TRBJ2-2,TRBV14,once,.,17,TGTGCCAGCAGCCAAGCGACAAATATAAGAAACACCGGGGAGCTGTTTTTT,CASSQATNIRNTGELFF
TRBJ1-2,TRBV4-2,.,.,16,TGTGCCAGCAGCCAAACGACCCCCGATCCGAACTATGGCTACACCTTC,CASSQTTPDPNYGYTF
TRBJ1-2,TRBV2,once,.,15,TGTGCCAGCAGTGAAGGGGGACGTGGATCCTATGGCTACACCTTC,CASSEGGRGSYGYTF
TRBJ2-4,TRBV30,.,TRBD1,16,TGTGCCTGGACCCCGGGACAGGGTATAGCCAAAAACATTCAGTACTTC,CAWTPGQGIAKNIQYF
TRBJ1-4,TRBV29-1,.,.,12,TGCAGCGTTGAAACAGGGAACGAAAAACTGTTTTTT,CSVETGNEKLFF
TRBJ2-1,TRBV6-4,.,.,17,TGTGCCAGCAGTGTAGGTAGCGGCCCTTCCTCCTACAATGAGCAGTTCTTC,CASSVGSGPSSYNEQFF
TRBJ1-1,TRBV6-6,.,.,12,TGTGCCAGCAGTTACTCGCCCACTGAAGCTTTCTTT,CASSYSPTEAFF
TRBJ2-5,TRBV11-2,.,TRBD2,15,TGTGCCAGCAGGGGAGCGGGGGTAAACCAAGAGACCCAGTACTTC,CASRGAGVNQETQYF
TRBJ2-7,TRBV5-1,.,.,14,TGCGCCAGCAGCTTTACTCAGGGGCGTACCGAGCAGTACTTC,CASSFTQGRTEQYF
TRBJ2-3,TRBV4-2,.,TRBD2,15,TGTGCCAGCAGTCGGACTAGCGGGGGGCCAGATACGCAGTATTTT,CASSRTSGGPDTQYF
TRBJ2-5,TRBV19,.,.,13,TGTGCCAGTAGTGAGAAGACCCAAGAGACCCAGTACTTC,CASSEKTQETQYF
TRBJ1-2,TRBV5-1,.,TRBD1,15,TGCGCCAGCAGCTCCCGTGGGACAGGGGACTATGGCTACACCTTC,CASSSRGTGDYGYTF
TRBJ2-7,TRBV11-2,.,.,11,TGTGCCAGCAGCGCCAACTACGAGCAGTACTTC,CASSANYEQYF
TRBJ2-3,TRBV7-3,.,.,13,TGTGCCAGCAGCCGAAGGGCAGCAGATACGCAGTATTTT,CASSRRAADTQYF
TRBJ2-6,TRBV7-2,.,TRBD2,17,TGTGCCAGCAGCTCGACTAGCGGGAGCTCTGGGGCCAACGTCCTGACTTTC,CASSSTSGSSGANVLTF